This paragraph reports one T cell receptor beta chain. This clonotype has a handful of counts. No antigen is known for it. Per-base qualities were not stored, and no clone one base away is much larger. The time point label on this specimen signifies: persistent/refractory GD, antithyroid drugs over 5 years with positive TRAb. RNA was extracted from PBMCs in TRIzol for both TCR sequencing and RNA sequencing. Graves' disease was diagnosed according to American Thyroid Association guidelines. Recruitment of patients was carried out at an endocrinology department in Xi'an, China. Each patient gave 8.5 to 9.5 milliliters of peripheral blood, collected in an EDTA anticoagulant tube. PBMCs were isolated by Ficoll Paque Plus density gradient separation without further T cell sorting. An Agilent 2100 Bioanalyzer and agarose gel were used to check RNA quality, while a NanoDrop 2000 measured RNA concentration.

The data stem from a study of regulatory T cells in long-lasting Graves disease (dated by TCRdb to the early 2020s). Notes on the research overall: To count as having persistent Graves' disease, a patient had to have received antithyroid drug treatment for over 5 years with TSH receptor autoantibodies remaining persistently positive. This study used TCR sequencing and RNA sequencing of peripheral blood to compare persistent Graves' disease patients against newly diagnosed Graves' disease patients. A total of some 35 samples underwent TCR sequencing, from 13 patients with persistent Graves' disease and some 20 patients with newly diagnosed Graves' disease. Persistent Graves' disease patients in the clinical cohort had taken antithyroid drugs for about 9.7 years on average. The study took place in China and was registered as a clinical trial. Study-wide findings and limitations: The study examined only peripheral blood because the primary lesion, thyroid tissue, could not be accessed. Only the TCR beta chain was sequenced and analyzed. Persistent disease showed preferential use of TRBV28, TRBJ1-2 and TRBJ2-5, whereas newly diagnosed disease favored TRBV20-1 and TRBJ2-1. Lower TCR Shannon entropy and fewer highly expanded clones were observed in persistent Graves' disease patients than in newly diagnosed patients, which suggested clonal expansion. A larger number of public clonotypes was shared among persistent patients (approximately 3,000) than among newly diagnosed patients (approximately 930). The authors noted that the small sample size was a limitation that may lower accuracy.

CDR1 and CDR2, per the germline V gene, are SGHVS and FQNEAQ. Germline trimming: 4 bases from V, 1 base from J; junction bases outside gene matches: 5. The CDR3 sequence holds 16 residues, the cysteine and phenylalanine included. Only the CDR3 region is kept as DNA, spanning 48 bases read in frame from base 1. Library method: multiplex PCR. TCRdb names Illumina HiSeq 4000 as the instrument used. To build TCR beta libraries, CDR3 regions were amplified by Arm-PCR using iRepertoire HTBI primers. PCR products were gel purified before sequencing. The original methods were these. Gene usage analysis of CDR3 amino acid clonotypes used the roughly 60 TRBV and fewer than 15 TRBJ segments found across samples. COPE and FqMerger were used to merge the filtered high-quality paired reads into contigs. BLAST was used to align contigs to IMGT TRBV, TRBD and TRBJ reference genes, with CDR3 defined following IMGT. Any clonotype with a frequency above 0.1% was counted as a highly expanded clone. Shannon entropy served as the measure of repertoire diversity, while the Gini coefficient captured V-J evenness. Public clonotypes were defined as clonotypes shared by more than one individual. TCRdb redid the processing of the public reads, applying fastp at Q25 and MiXCR, and retained in-frame beta chains. Under each unique CDR3 protein, matching rows form one entry showing the most common genes and DNA. These V and J calls derive from TCRdb rather than the authors' analysis. This sample holds about half a million distinct CDR3 sequences; roughly 22% were observed only once. The biggest ten clones account for around 13% of the sample.

Sequencing was performed on peripheral blood mononuclear cells (PBMCs), taken when the disease was refractory, from a patient treated with antithyroid drugs. This TCR was recovered from a female donor with Graves disease. The rearrangement combines TRBV7-8 with TRBJ2-4, and 9 bases in between align with TRBD2. The DNA is TGTGCCAGCAGCTCCGGACTAGCGATTGCCAAAAACATTCAGTACTTC. Its product reads: CASSSGLAIAKNIQYF.